This record looks at one T cell receptor beta chain sequence and its context. The V segment lost 10 bases and the J segment 4 bases; nucleotides outside the gene matches: 11. The germline V gene encodes CDR1 MNHEY and CDR2 SMNVEV (reference sequence). This CDR3 region has 15 residues. This sample was included in a study of blood T cell repertoires in COVID-19. Overall study context: Acute-phase and convalescent COVID-19 samples originated in the United States, Italy and Spain. From T cells, B-cell-depleted T cells, or PBMCs came the material, which was cDNA or gDNA.

As handled by the study authors: By means of reference gene primer amplification, nucleated cell counts were estimated. Sequencing was performed with immunoSEQ multiplex PCR; in TCRdb, only in-frame clones are kept and a portion is missing. V, J and clone size are taken as reported in that table, and D and trimming were inferred from the DNA itself. In the table there are 130,000 to 150,000 clones, approximately 84% of which are singletons. This sequence was found in a human donor in a cohort sampled during active COVID-19. The sample consisted of peripheral blood. The J gene is TRBJ2-2, the V gene TRBV27, with 8 bases that match TRBD2. CDR3 nucleotides: TGTGCCACCCGGGAGGGGACCTTACGCACCGGGGAGCTGTTTTTT. As protein: CATREGTLRTGELFF.